This T cell receptor beta chain was captured in a study of human CD8 memory T cell subsets. This clonotype is labeled medium-sized based on frequency. CDR3 size: 14 residues. CDR1 and CDR2 (germline): DFQATT, SNEGSKA (reference sequence). UMI-labeled 5' RACE was used, and it produced the TCR beta libraries. Original processing notes: Whatever TCR beta library was examined, it held from about 3,000 up to roughly 18,000 functional CDR3 beta clonotypes. TCRdb reanalyzed the 5' RACE reads, giving one entry per CDR3 protein sequence and no DNA. These V and J calls originate from TCRdb's pipeline instead of the authors' own analysis. Its listing shows more than 6,000 distinct CDR3 sequences.

The V gene is TRBV20-1, the J gene TRBJ2-2; TCRdb picks TRBD2, but there is no DNA to check that call. The receptor was isolated from a human donor in good health. The sample taken for sequencing was CD8+ stem-like memory T cells (TSCM and TCM) sorted from PBMCs. Documented subset: stem-like memory CD8 T cells (TSTEM), CCR7+ PD-1- TIGIT-. The CDR3 sequence is CSAASGSNTGELFF.